This passage covers 19 T cell receptor beta chains from one sample sequenced in a study of shared clonotypes between healthy human individuals. Data came from immunoSEQ multiplex PCR; TCRdb stores just in-frame clones and leaves some out. The sample has approximately 1,500,000 clones; around 98% are singletons. Material for sequencing was naive CD4+ T cells sorted from blood. Documented subset: CD45RA+ positively selected. The receptor set was obtained from a young man in good health.

The chain couples TRBV7-9 to TRBJ2-3; D gene uncertain. V was trimmed by 3 bases and J by 1 base, leaving 14 bases between them. Germline CDR1 SEHNR, CDR2 FQNEAQ (reference sequence). The CDR3 spans 16 residues. The CDR3 DNA reads as TGTGCCAGCAGCTTTTTCTCCGGCTGGGGCACAGATACGCAGTATTTT. It codes for CASSFFSGWGTDTQYF.

The chain couples TRBV10-3 to TRBJ2-7; 11 bases are a match to TRBD1. Germline-derived CDR1 and CDR2 are ENHRY and SYGVKD. J was trimmed by 4 bases and V by 10 bases; bases with no gene match: 12. This CDR3 region has 15 residues. DNA of the CDR3: TGTGCCACGAACGTCGGACAGGGGGCAATATACGAGCAGTACTTC. It translates to CATNVGQGAIYEQYF.

The chain has TRBV11-2 and TRBJ2-5, with D tentatively TRBD1 (7 bases). The V end lost 2 bases, the J end lost 10 bases, and 14 bases lay between the germline ends. Germline values: CDR1 SGHAT, CDR2 FQNNGV. The CDR3 has 13 residues. CDR3 DNA sequence: TGTGCCAGCAGCTTAAACCCGCAGGGGGGCCAGTACTTC. Its protein is CASSLNPQGGQYF.

The chain uses TRBV5-1 and TRBJ2-3; D unresolved. This CDR3 has 16 residues. The germline gives CDR1 SGHRS, CDR2 YFSETQ. Trimming took off 2 bases at V and 0 bases at J, with 13 bases between the two ends. The CDR3 spells CASSFVGLGSTDTQYF. CDR3 bases: TGCGCCAGCAGCTTCGTCGGGCTAGGGAGCACAGATACGCAGTATTTT. Filled out from reference TRBV5-1 and TRBJ2-3, the complete variable domain reads KAGVTQTPRYLIKTRGQQVTLSCSPISGHRSVSWYQQTPGQGLQFLFEYFSETQRNKGNFPGRFSGRQFSNSRSEMNVSTLELGDSALYLCASSFVGLGSTDTQYFGPGTRLTVL.

Worth noting for this clone: Other DNA sequences in the same sample also yield this CDR3. The chain employs TRBV5-1 and TRBJ2-3, with unresolved D. Germline lookup yields CDR1 SGHRS and CDR2 YFSETQ. This CDR3 has 14 residues. The V gene lost 0 bases and the J gene lost 1 base, with 6 bases spanning the gap. Written as DNA, the CDR3 is TGCGCCAGCAGCTTGGACCGGGGCACAGATACGCAGTATTTT. It codes for CASSLDRGTDTQYF.

The rearrangement links TRBV7-9 to TRBJ2-1, with 8 bases that match TRBD1. Germline assignment: CDR1 SEHNR and CDR2 FQNEAQ (reference sequence). V shed 5 bases and J 9 bases; nucleotides not matched to a gene: 9. This CDR3 contains 14 residues. CDR3 coding DNA: TGTGCCAGCAGCCCGGGGGACAGGCCGGTTGAGCAGTTCTTC. Protein: CASSPGDRPVEQFF.

The CDR3 DNA reads as TGTGCCAGCAGCGGTAGGCCACAGGGGGCCGGCTACACCTTC. This encodes CASSGRPQGAGYTF. This chain uses TRBV7-9 with TRBJ1-2; TRBD1 matches at 9 bases. This CDR3 is 14 amino acids long. The trim removed 5 bases at V and 8 bases at J, leaving 9 bases unmatched. The germline gives CDR1 SEHNR, CDR2 FQNEAQ (reference sequence).

Comment on this clone: The same CDR3 arises from other DNA sequences in this sample as well. V gene TRBV15 combines with J gene TRBJ1-4; D gene unclear. This CDR3 region has 12 residues. Trimming removed 1 base from V and 8 bases from J, with 5 bases in between. CDR1 LNHNV and CDR2 YYDKDF come from the germline V gene (reference sequence). The DNA for the CDR3 is TGTGCCACCAGCAGAGTCGGGGAAAAACTGTTTTTT. Translating gives CATSRVGEKLFF. Complete variable domain (other parts from reference TRBV15 and TRBJ1-4): DAMVIQNPRYQVTQFGKPVTLSCSQTLNHNVMYWYQQKSSQAPKLLFHYYDKDFNNEADTPDNFQSRRPNTSFCFLDIRSPGLGDTAMYLCATSRVGEKLFFGSGTQLSVL.

In its sample, this clone was seen once. Different DNA sequences within this sample yield the same CDR3. The V gene is TRBV19, the J gene TRBJ2-2, with TRBD2 matching over 7 bases. The CDR3 totals 14 residues. CDR1 is LNHDA, CDR2 SQIVND, per germline (reference sequence). The V and J ends lost 2 bases and 4 bases, in that order; junction bases with no gene match: 1. This CDR3 is CASSISGATGELFF. The CDR3 bases are TGTGCCAGTAGTATAAGCGGGGCCACCGGGGAGCTGTTTTTT.

V gene TRBV11-2 combines with J gene TRBJ2-7; no clear D. The CDR3 is 11 residues long. V lost 5 bases and J 3 bases, leaving 5 bases between the germline ends. In germline, CDR1 is SGHAT, CDR2 FQNNGV. The CDR3 loop is CASSPFYEQYF. The CDR3 DNA reads TGTGCCAGCAGCCCCTTCTACGAGCAGTACTTC.

Points on this clone: The same CDR3 arises from other DNA sequences in this sample as well. The rearrangement links TRBV28 to TRBJ1-5; D ambiguous. This CDR3 has 12 amino acids. The germline V gene encodes CDR1 MDHEN and CDR2 SYDVKM. V lost 4 bases and J 2 bases, leaving 3 bases between the germline ends. CDR3 DNA: TGTGCCAGCAGTTCAGGCAATCAGCCCCAGCATTTT. Translation gives CASSSGNQPQHF.

The chain couples TRBV10-3 to TRBJ2-3, with D perhaps TRBD1 (5 bases). Germline-derived CDR1 and CDR2 are ENHRY and SYGVKD. CDR3 length: 16 residues. Trimming removed 2 bases from V and 0 bases from J, with 12 bases in between. As DNA, the CDR3 is TGTGCCATCAGTGAGAGGGGAACCTCTAGCACAGATACGCAGTATTTT. It yields the protein CAISERGTSSTDTQYF.

This rearrangement joins TRBV5-5 to TRBJ2-2; no firm D call. This CDR3 comprises 14 residues. V shed 0 bases and J shed 6 bases, with 9 bases lying between them. CDR1 and CDR2 (germline): SGHKS, YYEKEE (reference sequence). CDR3 coding DNA: TGTGCCAGCAGCTTGGGGCTAGGGTCCGGGGAGCTGTTTTTT. Translating it yields CASSLGLGSGELFF.

The J gene is TRBJ2-2, the V gene TRBV5-1; no clear D gene. The CDR3 is made up of 16 amino acids. CDR1 and CDR2 from the germline V gene are SGHRS and YFSETQ. V lost 4 bases and J 1 base, leaving 14 bases between the germline ends. In nucleotides, the CDR3 is TGCGCCAGCAGCCCGTATACAGATCTGAACACCGGGGAGCTGTTTTTT. Translating it yields CASSPYTDLNTGELFF.

The V and J genes are TRBV5-1 and TRBJ1-1; TRBD1 agrees at 7 bases. V gave up 1 base and J gave up 0 bases; unmatched junction bases: 9. The CDR3 spans 17 residues. Germline values: CDR1 SGHRS, CDR2 YFSETQ. CDR3: CASSLTAGGLVNTEAFF. The DNA for the CDR3 is TGCGCCAGCAGCTTGACGGCAGGGGGATTGGTGAACACTGAAGCTTTCTTT.

The DNA of the CDR3 is TGCGCCAGCAGCGAGCTTAGCTCCTACAATGAGCAGTTCTTC. It translates to CASSELSSYNEQFF. This sequence joins TRBV5-1 and TRBJ2-1; the D is unclear. Germline values: CDR1 SGHRS, CDR2 YFSETQ. Trimming took 4 bases from V and 0 from J, leaving 8 bases between them. The CDR3 loop spans 14 amino acids.

J is TRBJ1-1 and V is TRBV9; 10 nucleotides match TRBD1. V dropped 0 bases and J dropped 6; count of bases not matched to a gene: 5. The CDR3 sequence is 15 residues long. Germline CDR1 is SGDLS and CDR2 is YYNGEE. The CDR3: CASSVAGTGVPEAFF. The CDR3 DNA reads TGTGCCAGCAGCGTAGCTGGGACAGGGGTTCCTGAAGCTTTCTTT. Variable domain in full (rest from reference TRBV9 and TRBJ1-1): DSGVTQTPKHLITATGQRVTLRCSPRSGDLSVYWYQQSLDQGLQFLIQYYNGEERAKGNILERFSAQQFPDLHSELNLSSLELGDSALYFCASSVAGTGVPEAFFGQGTRLTVV.

The V and J genes are TRBV5-5 and TRBJ1-1; 8 bases line up with TRBD1. CDR1 and CDR2 from the germline V gene are SGHKS and YYEKEE (reference sequence). The V gene end was trimmed by 4 bases and the J gene end by 1 base; junction bases not matched to a gene: 3. This CDR3 has 14 residues. CDR3 amino acids: CASSHGTGNTEAFF. Written as DNA, the CDR3 is TGTGCCAGCAGCCACGGGACAGGGAACACTGAAGCTTTCTTT. The entire variable domain, with the rest obtained from reference TRBV5-5 and TRBJ1-1, is as follows: DAGVTQSPTHLIKTRGQQVTLRCSPISGHKSVSWYQQVLGQGPQFIFQYYEKEERGRGNFPDRFSARQFPNYSSELNVNALLLGDSALYLCASSHGTGNTEAFFGQGTRLTVV.

V gene TRBV7-9 combines with J gene TRBJ2-1, with 11 bases identical to TRBD2. The germline gives CDR1 SEHNR, CDR2 FQNEAQ (reference sequence). V gave up 1 base and J gave up 7 bases; unmatched junction bases: 9. This CDR3 region has 17 residues. The CDR3 coding sequence is TGTGCCAGCAGCTTAGTAGGAACTAGCGGGAGACGAAATGAGCAGTTCTTC. It specifies CASSLVGTSGRRNEQFF.